The 8 T cell receptor beta chains below were found in one sample sequenced in a study of spatial heterogeneity in lung cancer. TCRdb recomputed calls from the 5' RACE reads with MiXCR, one row per CDR3 protein. This sample has about 39,000 distinct CDR3 sequences, with around 5.8% found just once. Time point: sample taken at primary tumor resection. From tumor, nontumor lung or frozen PBMC, whole RNA was taken unsorted for sequencing. Sample: PBMCs, taken at surgery. The receptors were gathered from a male donor with early-stage non-small cell lung cancer.

This clonotype came up many times. The gene calls are TRBV4-1 and TRBJ2-5; maybe TRBD2 (7 bases). CDR1 MGHRA and CDR2 YSYEKL come from the germline V gene. V was shortened by 1 base and J by 0 bases, with 12 bases between the two germline ends. CDR3 length: 16 residues. The CDR3 nucleotides read TGCGCCAGCAGCCAAGTAGGGGGGGGGTACCAAGAGACCCAGTACTTC. It yields the protein CASSQVGGGYQETQYF.

This clonotype was recorded at least ten times. The chain links TRBV20-1 to TRBJ2-1; TRBD1 is a possible D gene (5 bases). V lost 2 bases and J 4 bases, leaving 12 bases between the germline ends. From germline, CDR1 is DFQATT and CDR2 SNEGSKA (reference sequence). This CDR3 has 14 residues. The CDR3 DNA is TGCAGTGCTAGAAGTTCGAGACAGTACAATGAGCAGTTCTTC. Protein product: CSARSSRQYNEQFF.

This clonotype showed up many times. This chain joins TRBV19 and TRBJ2-5; D gene unclear. This CDR3 is 14 amino acids long. V shed 5 bases and J shed 5 bases, with 15 bases lying between them. Per the germline V gene, CDR1 is LNHDA and CDR2 is SQIVND (reference sequence). CDR3: CASSSGVGQETQYF. CDR3 DNA sequence: TGTGCCAGTAGTTCCGGCGTCGGCCAGGAGACCCAGTACTTC. Based on the CDR3 plus reference TRBV19 and TRBJ2-5, the full variable domain is DGGITQSPKYLFRKEGQNVTLSCEQNLNHDAMYWYRQDPGQGLRLIYYSQIVNDFQKGDIAEGYSVSREKKESFPLTVTSAQKNPTAFYLCASSSGVGQETQYFGPGTRLLVL.

This clonotype was picked up a small number of times. The V and J genes are TRBV20-1 and TRBJ1-5; TRBD1 matches 8 bases. Germline V CDR1 and CDR2: DFQATT, SNEGSKA (reference sequence). V trimming: 3 bases; J trimming: 2 bases; junction bases outside the gene matches: 15. CDR3 length: 18 amino acids. The CDR3 region has the DNA TGCAGTGCTAGGGCCCCCGGGACAGGTTACTTTGGCAATCAGCCCCAGCATTTT. Its protein is CSARAPGTGYFGNQPQHF.

The sample holds many counts of this clonotype. This chain links TRBV7-8 with TRBJ1-6; the D is unclear. The V and J ends lost 5 bases and 0 bases respectively, with 14 bases between them. Germline assignment: CDR1 SGHVS and CDR2 FQNEAQ. CDR3 size: 17 residues. The CDR3 spells CASSKGPGGSYNSPLHF. Here the CDR3 DNA reads TGTGCCAGCAGCAAGGGCCCAGGAGGCTCCTATAATTCACCCCTCCACTTT.

The gene calls are TRBV7-8 and TRBJ1-4, with D unclear. Per germline, CDR1 SGHVS and CDR2 FQNEAQ. The CDR3 totals 14 residues. V shed 5 bases and J shed 0 bases, with 7 bases lying between them. CDR3 sequence (DNA): TGTGCCAGCAGCGGGAGGGCAACTAATGAAAAACTGTTTTTT. It yields the protein CASSGRATNEKLFF.

In this sample, this clonotype turned up many times. The CDR3 DNA follows: TGTGCCAGCAGCTTAATTGGGTCAGACTCCTACGAGCAGTACTTC. It is translated as CASSLIGSDSYEQYF. V is TRBV7-3 and J is TRBJ2-7; no definite D call. The CDR3 runs 15 residues. From germline, CDR1 is SGHTA and CDR2 FQGTGA. V was clipped by 1 base and J by 0 bases, with 10 bases between them.

Many counts were recorded for this clonotype. The genes are TRBV12-3 or TRBV12-4 and TRBJ2-5; D perhaps matches TRBD1 (6 bases). The CDR3 consists of 14 residues. The germline V and J ends were trimmed by 6 bases and 1 base, with 12 bases remaining between them. The CDR3 DNA is TGTGCCAGCAGCGAACAGGGTTTCCAAGAGACCCAGTACTTC. It specifies CASSEQGFQETQYF.